Each of the 32 T cell receptor beta chains below was sequenced from the same sample in a study of T cell responses to AZD1222 COVID-19 vaccine. Assay used: immunoSEQ multiplex PCR; TCRdb lists only in-frame clones, some missing. The data show about 190,000 clones, with about 94% seen just once and 9.2% held by the top ten. The sample consisted of peripheral blood, taken on day 0 of AZD1222 vaccination. The receptors derive from an adult in good health.

This clone was seen a single time. The chain joins TRBV12-3 or TRBV12-4 to TRBJ2-1; D uncertain. The CDR3 is made up of 13 amino acids. V gave up 5 bases and J gave up 7 bases, with 12 bases separating them. The CDR3 loop reads CASSPAPGNEQFF. CDR3 DNA: TGTGCCAGCAGTCCAGCGCCCGGGAATGAGCAGTTCTTC.

This sequence joins TRBV7-9 and TRBJ2-1; tentatively, D is TRBD2 (6 bases). The ends were cut back, 5 bases at V and 5 bases at J, with 19 bases in the middle. The CDR3 runs 16 residues. Germline CDR1 and CDR2: SEHNR and FQNEAQ (reference sequence). Here the CDR3 reads CASSPMGGQGHNEQFF. The CDR3 DNA is TGTGCCAGCAGCCCGATGGGGGGTCAGGGACACAATGAGCAGTTCTTC.

The chain has TRBV7-2 and TRBJ2-1; D remains ambiguous. Deletions cut 4 bases from V and 14 bases from J, with 18 bases between. This CDR3 region has 13 residues. Germline V gene sequence: CDR1 SGHTA, CDR2 FQGNSA. The CDR3 is CASSYIGSSSEFF. In nucleotides, the CDR3 is TGTGCCAGCAGCTACATCGGGTCCTCTTCGGAGTTCTTC.

The V call is TRBV28, the J call TRBJ2-7, with D possibly being TRBD1 (6 bases). This CDR3 is 11 amino acids long. Trimming pared 9 bases from V and 7 bases from J, leaving 13 bases between. CDR1 and CDR2 from the germline V gene are MDHEN and SYDVKM. CDR3 amino acids: CASKGVGEQYF. The CDR3 DNA sequence: TGTGCCAGTAAGGGGGTCGGGGAGCAGTACTTC.

The V gene is TRBV27, the J gene TRBJ1-1; D not certain. The CDR3 is 12 residues long. From germline, CDR1 is MNHEY and CDR2 SMNVEV (reference sequence). The V end was cut by 11 bases, the J end by 5 bases, with 15 bases between. In DNA form, the CDR3 reads TGTGCCTCCTGGAGGGTGGGGACTGAAGCTTTCTTT. Residues: CASWRVGTEAFF.

This rearrangement joins TRBV5-6 to TRBJ2-1; possibly TRBD2 for D (5 bases). The CDR3 loop spans 15 amino acids. CDR1 and CDR2 (germline): SGHDT, YYEEEE. V lost 0 bases to trimming and J lost 0 bases, with 7 bases between them. CDR3 DNA: TGTGCCAGCAGCTTGGCTGGGAGCTCCTACAATGAGCAGTTCTTC. Encoded protein: CASSLAGSSYNEQFF.

V is TRBV10-2 and J is TRBJ2-7; D gene ambiguous. The CDR3 has 14 residues. Germline loops: CDR1 WSHSY, CDR2 SAAADI. V lost 8 bases, J lost 0 bases, and 14 bases lay in between. The DNA of the CDR3 is TGCGCCAGCCGCCCCCCCGCAGTCTCCTACGAGCAGTACTTC. Its protein is CASRPPAVSYEQYF.

V and J are TRBV2 and TRBJ2-5, with D possibly matching TRBD1 (5 bases). V was cut by 6 bases and J by 0 bases, with 17 bases left in between. The CDR3 sequence is 16 residues long. CDR1 and CDR2 from the germline V gene are SNHLY and FYNNEI. CDR3: CASRRRQLVYQETQYF. The CDR3, as DNA: TGTGCCAGCAGGCGCCGACAGCTCGTTTACCAAGAGACCCAGTACTTC.

J is TRBJ2-2 and V is TRBV14, with a weak D call TRBD2 (6 bases). V was trimmed by 2 bases and J by 4 bases, leaving 11 bases between them. Germline V gene lookup returns CDR1 SGHDN and CDR2 FVKESK. This CDR3 is 15 amino acids long. The DNA of the CDR3 is TGTGCCAGCAGCCAATTTAAGGGAGGCACCGGGGAGCTGTTTTTT. The encoded protein is CASSQFKGGTGELFF.

This chain joins TRBV24-1 and TRBJ2-7; perhaps TRBD1 as D (5 bases). Germline V lookup: CDR1 KGHDR, CDR2 SFDVKD. This CDR3 comprises 15 residues. V was pared by 4 bases and J by 4 bases, with 16 bases between. The CDR3 nucleotides read TGTGCCACCAGTGACCCCCAAAGGGGAAGGTACGAGCAGTACTTC. The encoded protein is CATSDPQRGRYEQYF.

This rearrangement joins TRBV5-4 to TRBJ2-5; 7 bases line up with TRBD1. CDR3 size: 17 residues. Germline values: CDR1 SGHNT, CDR2 YYREEE (reference sequence). Trimming at V came to 4 bases and at J to 1 base, leaving 13 bases not matched to a gene. The CDR3 protein is CASSDSRLGTVQETQYF. DNA of the CDR3: TGTGCCAGCAGCGATTCACGCCTAGGGACAGTCCAAGAGACCCAGTACTTC.

V and J are TRBV19 and TRBJ2-1; the match to TRBD1 covers 8 bases. V shed 0 bases and J 5 bases; nucleotides not matched to a gene: 12. The length of the CDR3 is 18 residues. Germline-derived CDR1 and CDR2 are LNHDA and SQIVND (reference sequence). The CDR3 is CASSIEFRGQVAHNEQFF. CDR3 in DNA: TGTGCCAGTAGTATAGAATTCAGGGGACAGGTAGCCCACAATGAGCAGTTCTTC. The full variable domain, completed using reference TRBV19 and TRBJ2-1, is DGGITQSPKYLFRKEGQNVTLSCEQNLNHDAMYWYRQDPGQGLRLIYYSQIVNDFQKGDIAEGYSVSREKKESFPLTVTSAQKNPTAFYLCASSIEFRGQVAHNEQFFGPGTRLTVL.

This chain joins TRBV28 and TRBJ1-5; 8 nucleotides align to TRBD1. The germline CDR1 and CDR2 sequences are MDHEN and SYDVKM. The CDR3 extends over 17 amino acids. V dropped 2 bases and J dropped 0; count of bases not matched to a gene: 6. This chain's CDR3 is CASSLPGTGHSNQPQHF. CDR3 nucleotide sequence: TGTGCCAGCAGTTTACCTGGGACAGGTCATAGCAATCAGCCCCAGCATTTT.

This clone was picked up one time. The chain carries TRBV7-8 and TRBJ2-3; weak D call: TRBD2 (5 bases). From germline, CDR1 is SGHVS and CDR2 FQNEAQ. This CDR3 is 14 amino acids long. V lost 2 bases and J 3 bases, leaving 9 bases between the germline ends. The CDR3 here is CASSLYPGTDTQYF. The CDR3 region has the DNA TGTGCCAGCAGCTTATACCCGGGAACAGATACGCAGTATTTT.

The chain carries TRBV5-4 and TRBJ2-3; 9 nucleotides match TRBD1. Per germline, CDR1 SGHNT and CDR2 YYREEE (reference sequence). The J segment lost 6 bases and the V segment lost 6 bases, leaving 8 bases of the junction unmatched. The CDR3 has 14 amino acids. CDR3 residues: CASTVQGAGDTQYF. The CDR3 DNA reads TGTGCCAGCACCGTACAGGGGGCTGGGGATACGCAGTATTTT. Using reference TRBV5-4 and TRBJ2-3 for the parts outside the CDR3, the full variable domain is ETGVTQSPTHLIKTRGQQVTLRCSSQSGHNTVSWYQQALGQGPQFIFQYYREEENGRGNFPPRFSGLQFPNYSSELNVNALELDDSALYLCASTVQGAGDTQYFGPGTRLTVL.

This clone has only one observation. This chain joins TRBV6-5 and TRBJ2-5, with 7 bases that match TRBD1. The CDR3 consists of 13 residues. Germline-derived CDR1 and CDR2 are MNHEY and SVGAGI. V shed 11 bases, J shed 5 bases, and the junction held 11 bases outside the gene matches. For the CDR3, the DNA is TGTGCCGCCGGGTATCCGGGACAGGAGACCCAGTACTTC. Its translation: CAAGYPGQETQYF.

This chain uses TRBV13 with TRBJ2-1, with D possibly TRBD1 on 6 matching bases. Germline assignment: CDR1 PRHDT and CDR2 FYEKMQ (reference sequence). V was clipped by 1 base and J by 10 bases, with 14 bases between them. The CDR3 contains 14 residues. CDR3 DNA sequence: TGTGCCAGCAGCTTAGCCAACAGGGTAATCGAGCAGTTCTTC. Translating it yields CASSLANRVIEQFF.

The chain employs TRBV7-8 and TRBJ2-7, with D unresolved. The CDR3 consists of 14 residues. Trimming pared 5 bases from V and 3 bases from J, leaving 14 bases between. Per the germline V gene, CDR1 is SGHVS and CDR2 is FQNEAQ. The DNA for the CDR3 is TGTGCCAGCAGCCCTGGGTGGCTGAACTACGAGCAGTACTTC. It yields the protein CASSPGWLNYEQYF.

The rearrangement uses TRBV24-1 and TRBJ2-5; no clear D. The CDR3 totals 14 residues. V was pared by 3 bases and J by 5 bases, with 12 bases between. Per the germline V gene, CDR1 is KGHDR and CDR2 is SFDVKD. This CDR3 reads CATSDPVGGETQYF. DNA of the CDR3: TGTGCCACCAGTGATCCTGTGGGCGGCGAGACCCAGTACTTC.

The chain joins TRBV19 to TRBJ2-3; tentative D call: TRBD2 (6 bases). The germline V gene has CDR1 LNHDA and CDR2 SQIVND (reference sequence). V was clipped by 5 bases and J by 2 bases, with 14 bases between them. This CDR3 contains 15 residues. CDR3 protein: CASSPGTALTDTQYF. CDR3 DNA: TGTGCCAGTAGTCCAGGGACTGCACTCACAGATACGCAGTATTTT.

The rearrangement uses TRBV7-9 and TRBJ2-7; TRBD1 aligns across 7 bases. The junction had 4 bases not matched to a gene; V was cut back by 5 bases and J by 0 bases. CDR1 SEHNR and CDR2 FQNEAQ come from the germline V gene (reference sequence). The CDR3 is made up of 14 amino acids. In nucleotides, the CDR3 is TGTGCCAGCAGCACTGGGACAGTCTCCTACGAGCAGTACTTC. Amino acids: CASSTGTVSYEQYF.

This chain links TRBV6-4 with TRBJ2-2, with D perhaps TRBD1 (7 bases). Germline V lookup: CDR1 MRHNA, CDR2 SNTAGT. Trimming took off 4 bases at V and 5 bases at J, with 11 bases between the two ends. This CDR3 is 14 amino acids long. The CDR3 loop reads CASSVQGRTGELFF. CDR3 sequence (DNA): TGTGCCAGCAGTGTACAGGGGAGGACCGGGGAGCTGTTTTTT.

The chain employs TRBV27 and TRBJ2-3; D gene ambiguous. Trimming pared 4 bases from V and 3 bases from J, leaving 2 bases between. Germline V gene data show CDR1 as MNHEY and CDR2 as SMNVEV (reference sequence). The CDR3 loop spans 11 amino acids. For the CDR3, the DNA is TGTGCCAGCAGTTCTACAGATACGCAGTATTTT. Protein product: CASSSTDTQYF.

The J gene is TRBJ2-7, the V gene TRBV19; D remains unclear. Trimming removed 6 bases from V and 0 bases from J, with 9 bases in between. CDR3 length: 13 residues. CDR1 and CDR2 from the germline V gene are LNHDA and SQIVND (reference sequence). The CDR3 is CASRGVGSYEQYF. The CDR3, as DNA: TGTGCCAGTAGGGGCGTCGGCTCCTACGAGCAGTACTTC.

The chain employs TRBV6-5 and TRBJ1-6; D is unresolved. The CDR3 has 15 amino acids. Germline V gives CDR1 MNHEY, CDR2 SVGAGI. V dropped 2 bases and J dropped 1 base, with 6 bases sitting between them. This chain's CDR3 is CASSYEGSYNSPLHF. CDR3 coding DNA: TGTGCCAGCAGTTACGAGGGTTCCTATAATTCACCCCTCCACTTT.

The CDR3 region is CASSVDGGVAKTQYF. CDR3 DNA sequence: TGTGCCAGCAGCGTAGATGGGGGAGTTGCGAAGACGCAGTATTTT. V usage is TRBV9 and J usage is TRBJ2-3; D possibly matches TRBD1 or TRBD2 (5 bases each). V lost 0 bases and J 9 bases, leaving 17 bases between the germline ends. Per the germline V gene, CDR1 is SGDLS and CDR2 is YYNGEE. CDR3 length equals 15 residues.

The chain carries TRBV5-4 and TRBJ2-6; 7 positions match TRBD1. The CDR3 extends over 17 amino acids. V gave up 9 bases and J gave up 1 base; unmatched junction bases: 13. Germline CDR1 SGHNT, CDR2 YYREEE (reference sequence). CDR3 coding DNA: TGTGCCACCAAACGGCTGGGACAGTTATCTGGGGCCAACGTCCTGACTTTC. This gives the protein CATKRLGQLSGANVLTF. Supplemented by reference TRBV5-4 and TRBJ2-6, the full variable domain reads ETGVTQSPTHLIKTRGQQVTLRCSSQSGHNTVSWYQQALGQGPQFIFQYYREEENGRGNFPPRFSGLQFPNYSSELNVNALELDDSALYLCATKRLGQLSGANVLTFGAGSRLTVL.

This clone was found a few times. The gene calls are TRBV11-2 and TRBJ2-1, with TRBD2 matching over 8 bases. The CDR3 consists of 14 residues. Trimming removed 3 bases from V and 9 bases from J; junction bases left unmatched: 7. Germline lookup yields CDR1 SGHAT and CDR2 FQNNGV. CDR3 loop: CASSLQRGSLEQFF. As DNA, the CDR3 is TGTGCCAGCAGCTTGCAGCGGGGGAGTCTTGAGCAGTTCTTC.

J is TRBJ2-3 and V is TRBV5-1; TRBD2 aligns across 8 bases. V shed 4 bases and J 2 bases; nucleotides not matched to a gene: 9. The CDR3 consists of 16 residues. Germline V lookup: CDR1 SGHRS, CDR2 YFSETQ. CDR3 coding DNA: TGCGCCAGCAGCCGCGGAACTAGCGGAGACACAGATACGCAGTATTTT. Protein product: CASSRGTSGDTDTQYF. Supplemented by reference TRBV5-1 and TRBJ2-3, the full variable domain reads KAGVTQTPRYLIKTRGQQVTLSCSPISGHRSVSWYQQTPGQGLQFLFEYFSETQRNKGNFPGRFSGRQFSNSRSEMNVSTLELGDSALYLCASSRGTSGDTDTQYFGPGTRLTVL.

This clone has a single count. The rearrangement uses TRBV5-6 and TRBJ1-2; the D gene is possibly TRBD1 (5 bases). V was pared by 6 bases and J by 5 bases, with 26 bases between. CDR1 and CDR2 (germline): SGHDT, YYEEEE. This CDR3 has 17 residues. This CDR3 reads CASTPLSGDGRGYGYTF. Here the CDR3 DNA reads TGTGCCAGCACCCCATTATCCGGGGACGGAAGAGGGTATGGCTACACCTTC. Full variable domain (rest looked up from reference TRBV5-6 and TRBJ1-2): DAGVTQSPTHLIKTRGQQVTLRCSPKSGHDTVSWYQQALGQGPQFIFQYYEEEERQRGNFPDRFSGHQFPNYSSELNVNALLLGDSALYLCASTPLSGDGRGYGYTFGSGTRLTVV.

The V gene is TRBV3-1 (or the pseudogene TRBV3-2), the J gene TRBJ2-3; a possible D gene is TRBD2 (6 bases). Trimming left V 0 bases short and J 2 bases short, with 9 bases between. The CDR3 covers 15 residues. The germline V gene has CDR1 LGHDT and CDR2 YNNKEL (reference sequence). CDR3 in amino acids: CASSQDGRTTDTQYF. The CDR3 bases are TGTGCCAGCAGCCAAGACGGGAGAACCACAGATACGCAGTATTTT.

The chain has TRBV28 and TRBJ2-1, with D unresolved. CDR1 is MDHEN and CDR2 is SYDVKM in the germline V gene. This CDR3 is built from 15 residues. The V and J ends lost 3 bases and 2 bases respectively, with 11 bases between them. The CDR3 reads CASSFSGFTYNEQFF. The CDR3 DNA sequence: TGTGCCAGCAGTTTTTCGGGCTTCACCTACAATGAGCAGTTCTTC. The full variable domain, with the rest looked up from reference TRBV28 and TRBJ2-1, is DVKVTQSSRYLVKRTGEKVFLECVQDMDHENMFWYRQDPGLGLRLIYFSYDVKMKEKGDIPEGYSVSREKKERFSLILESASTNQTSMYLCASSFSGFTYNEQFFGPGTRLTVL.